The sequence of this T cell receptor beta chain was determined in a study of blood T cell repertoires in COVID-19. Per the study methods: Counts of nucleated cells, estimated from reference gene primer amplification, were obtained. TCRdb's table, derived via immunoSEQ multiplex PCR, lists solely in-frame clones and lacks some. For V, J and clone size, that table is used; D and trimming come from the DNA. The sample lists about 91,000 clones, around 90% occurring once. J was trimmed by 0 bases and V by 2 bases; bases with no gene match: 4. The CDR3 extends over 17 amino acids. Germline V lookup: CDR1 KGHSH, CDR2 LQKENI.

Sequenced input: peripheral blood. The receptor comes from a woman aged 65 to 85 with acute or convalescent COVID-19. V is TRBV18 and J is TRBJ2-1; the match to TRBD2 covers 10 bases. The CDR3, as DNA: TGTGCCAGCTCACCATGGGCTAGCGGGAGCTCCTACAATGAGCAGTTCTTC. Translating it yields CASSPWASGSSYNEQFF.